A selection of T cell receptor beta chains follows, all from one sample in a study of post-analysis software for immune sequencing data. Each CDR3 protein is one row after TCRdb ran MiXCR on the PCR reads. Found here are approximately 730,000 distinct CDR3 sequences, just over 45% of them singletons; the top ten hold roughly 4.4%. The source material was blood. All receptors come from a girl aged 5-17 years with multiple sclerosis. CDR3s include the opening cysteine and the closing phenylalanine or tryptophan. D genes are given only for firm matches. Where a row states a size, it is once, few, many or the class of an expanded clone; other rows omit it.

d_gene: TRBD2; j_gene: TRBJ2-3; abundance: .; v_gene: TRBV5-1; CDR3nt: TGCGCCAGCAGCTACGGACTAGCGGACACAGATACGCAGTATTTT; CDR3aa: CASSYGLADTDTQYF
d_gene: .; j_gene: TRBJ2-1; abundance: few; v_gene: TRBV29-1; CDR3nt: TGCAGCGTTGAATTTTCAGGCTCGGTGGGGTTCTTC; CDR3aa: CSVEFSGSVGFF
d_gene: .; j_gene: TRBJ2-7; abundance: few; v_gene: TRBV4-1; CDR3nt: TGCGCCAGCAGCCAAGTTATGAGTGGCGGGCCCTACGAGCAGTACTTC; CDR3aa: CASSQVMSGGPYEQYF
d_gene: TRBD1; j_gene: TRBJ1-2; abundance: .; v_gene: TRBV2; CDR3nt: TGTGCCAGCAGTGAAGCGTCGGCAGGGGGCCTCTATGGCTACACCTTC; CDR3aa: CASSEASAGGLYGYTF
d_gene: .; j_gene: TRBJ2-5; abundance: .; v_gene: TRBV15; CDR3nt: TGTGCCACCAGCAGGGACCACCAAGAGACCCAGTACTTC; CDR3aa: CATSRDHQETQYF
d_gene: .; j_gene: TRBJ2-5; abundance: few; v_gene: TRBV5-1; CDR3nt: TGCGCCAGCAGCTCCACGCCCGGGACGGCTATACAAGAGACCCAGTACTTC; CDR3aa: CASSSTPGTAIQETQYF
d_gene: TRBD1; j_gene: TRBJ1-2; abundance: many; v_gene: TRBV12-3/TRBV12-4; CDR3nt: TGTGCCAGCAGCCGGGACAGTTATGGCTACACCTTC; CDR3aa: CASSRDSYGYTF
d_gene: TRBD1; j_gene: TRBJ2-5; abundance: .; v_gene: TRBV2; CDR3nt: TGTGCCACCGGGGGACAGGGGATGGAGACCCAGTACTTC; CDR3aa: CATGGQGMETQYF
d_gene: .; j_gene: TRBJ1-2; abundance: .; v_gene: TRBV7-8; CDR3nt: TGTGCCAGCACTCCGAGGCCTAACTATGGCTACACCTTC; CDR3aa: CASTPRPNYGYTF
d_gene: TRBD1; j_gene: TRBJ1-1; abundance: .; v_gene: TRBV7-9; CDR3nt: TGTGCCAGCAGCTTAGCAGGGGGCCTTGGGACTGAAGCTTTCTTT; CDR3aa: CASSLAGGLGTEAFF
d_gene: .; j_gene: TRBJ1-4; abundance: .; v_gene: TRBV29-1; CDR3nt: TGCAGCGTTGAGGCAGGGGCAGAGGGACTGTTTTTT; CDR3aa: CSVEAGAEGLFF
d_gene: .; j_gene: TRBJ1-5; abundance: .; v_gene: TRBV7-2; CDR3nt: TGTGCCAGCAGCGGGAACAGGGTGAATAGCAATCAGCCCCAGCATTTT; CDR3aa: CASSGNRVNSNQPQHF
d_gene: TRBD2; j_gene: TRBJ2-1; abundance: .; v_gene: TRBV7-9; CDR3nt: TGTGCCAGCAGCTCCCCGGTAGCGGGAGACCTCTATGAGCAGTTCTTC; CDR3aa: CASSSPVAGDLYEQFF
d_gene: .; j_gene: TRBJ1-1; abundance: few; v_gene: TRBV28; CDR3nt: TGTGCCAGCTTCGGGATGAACACTGAAGCTTTCTTT; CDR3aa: CASFGMNTEAFF
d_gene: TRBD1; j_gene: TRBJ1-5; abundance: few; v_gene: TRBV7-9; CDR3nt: TGTGCCAGCAGTGGGACAGGGGTCGGCAATCAGCCCCAGCATTTT; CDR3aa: CASSGTGVGNQPQHF
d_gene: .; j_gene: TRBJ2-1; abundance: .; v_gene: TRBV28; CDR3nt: TGTGCCAGCAGTCCCCCCTCTCGGAATGAGCAGTTCTTC; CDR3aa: CASSPPSRNEQFF
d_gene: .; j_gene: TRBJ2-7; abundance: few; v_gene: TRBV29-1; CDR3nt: TGCAGCGTTGAAGCGGGTGTCCAGTACTTC; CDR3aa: CSVEAGVQYF
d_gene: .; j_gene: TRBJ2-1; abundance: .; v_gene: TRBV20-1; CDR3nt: TGCAGTGCTAGAGACACTGCTGGAGAGACCCAGTTCTTC; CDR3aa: CSARDTAGETQFF
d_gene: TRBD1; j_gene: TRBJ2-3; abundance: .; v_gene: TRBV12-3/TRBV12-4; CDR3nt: TGTGCCAGCAGTTTGACAGGGGAGACCCCCACAGATACGCAGTATTTT; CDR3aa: CASSLTGETPTDTQYF
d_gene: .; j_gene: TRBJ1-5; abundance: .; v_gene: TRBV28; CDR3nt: TGTGCCAGCATCAGGGCGGGGGGCAATCAGCCCCAGCATTTT; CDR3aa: CASIRAGGNQPQHF
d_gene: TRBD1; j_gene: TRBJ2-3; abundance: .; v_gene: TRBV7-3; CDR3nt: TGTGCCAGCAGCCGCGACAGGGGGGGAGATACGCAGTATTTT; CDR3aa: CASSRDRGGDTQYF
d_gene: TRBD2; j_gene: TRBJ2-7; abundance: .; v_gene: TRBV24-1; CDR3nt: TGTGCCACCAGAGCGGGAGGACCCTCCTACAATGAGCAGTACTTC; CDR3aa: CATRAGGPSYNEQYF
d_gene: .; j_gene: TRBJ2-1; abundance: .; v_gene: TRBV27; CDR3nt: TGTGCCAGCAGTTTTCCGGAACTAGCCCAACCCTACAATGAGCAGTTCTTC; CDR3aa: CASSFPELAQPYNEQFF
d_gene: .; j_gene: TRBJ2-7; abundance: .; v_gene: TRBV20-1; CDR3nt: TGCAGTGCCCATCGGGACTCTAACACCTACGAGCAGTACTTC; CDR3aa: CSAHRDSNTYEQYF
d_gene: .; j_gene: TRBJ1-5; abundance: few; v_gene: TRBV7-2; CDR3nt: TGTGCCAGCAGCTTAGGTTCGGCGGGGTCGCAGCAGCCCCAGCATTTT; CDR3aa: CASSLGSAGSQQPQHF
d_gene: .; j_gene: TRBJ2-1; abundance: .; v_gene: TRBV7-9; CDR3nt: TGTGCCAGCAGCTCAGATCCGGGATGGTCCTACAATGAGCAGTTCTTC; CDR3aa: CASSSDPGWSYNEQFF
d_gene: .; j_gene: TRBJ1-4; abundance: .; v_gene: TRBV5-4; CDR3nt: TGTGCCAGCAGCGTACGGGATCATGTTGGGGCAACTAATGAAAAACTGTTTTTT; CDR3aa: CASSVRDHVGATNEKLFF
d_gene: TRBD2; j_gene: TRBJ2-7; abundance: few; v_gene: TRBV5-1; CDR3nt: TGCGCCAGCAGCTCCAGCGGGATTGACGAGCAGTACTTC; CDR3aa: CASSSSGIDEQYF
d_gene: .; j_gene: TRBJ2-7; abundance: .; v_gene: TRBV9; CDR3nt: .; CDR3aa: CASSVAGGITYEQYF
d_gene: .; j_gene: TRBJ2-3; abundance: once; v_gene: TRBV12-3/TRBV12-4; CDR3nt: TGTGCCAGCAGCGGACTCTCCCGGAATACGCAGTATTTT; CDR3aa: CASSGLSRNTQYF
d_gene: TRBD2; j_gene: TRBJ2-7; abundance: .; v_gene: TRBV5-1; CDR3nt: TGCGCCAGCAGCTCCGGCGGGACTAGTACCTACGAGCAGTACTTC; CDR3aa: CASSSGGTSTYEQYF
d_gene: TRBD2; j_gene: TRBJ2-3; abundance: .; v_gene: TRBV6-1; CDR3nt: TGTGCCAGCAGTGAAGCCATTAGGGGACCCTTTTCGGCGGGAGGTGCAGATACGCAGTATTTT; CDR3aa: CASSEAIRGPFSAGGADTQYF
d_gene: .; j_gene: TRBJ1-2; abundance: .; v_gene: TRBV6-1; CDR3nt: TGTGCCAGCAGTGAAGCGCCCCAGACGGTAAACTATGGCTACACCTTC; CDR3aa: CASSEAPQTVNYGYTF
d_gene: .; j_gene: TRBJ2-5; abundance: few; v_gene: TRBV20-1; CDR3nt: TGCAGTGCTAGCTCGCAGGAAGAGACCCAGTACTTC; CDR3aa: CSASSQEETQYF
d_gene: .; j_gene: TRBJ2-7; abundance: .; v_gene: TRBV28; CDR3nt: TGTGCCAACAGCCGCGTTTTCGCTACAGCCTACGAGCAGTACTTC; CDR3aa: CANSRVFATAYEQYF
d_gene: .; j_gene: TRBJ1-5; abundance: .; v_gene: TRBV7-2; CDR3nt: TGTGCCAGCAGCCCGGGACCGATGAATCAGCCCCAGCATTTT; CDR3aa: CASSPGPMNQPQHF
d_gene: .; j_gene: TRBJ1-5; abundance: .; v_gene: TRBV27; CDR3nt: TGTGCCAGCAGTCCTGGGGCGGGGGGCAATCAGCCCCAGCATTTT; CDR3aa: CASSPGAGGNQPQHF